Below, 29 T cell receptor beta chains from the same sample are listed, as sequenced in a study of blood T cells in healthy people across ages. A second PCR, run for roughly 7 to 12 cycles, used a sample-barcoded 5' primer plus a J-beta primer mix. TCRdb recomputed calls from the 5' RACE reads with MiXCR, one row per CDR3 protein. This table holds roughly 1.5 million distinct CDR3 sequences, approximately 42% found once. Specimen: blood. The receptors stem from a woman aged 18 to 35 in good health.

The chain employs TRBV18 and TRBJ2-1; tentative D call: TRBD1 (5 bases). The CDR3 consists of 14 residues. Germline lookup yields CDR1 KGHSH and CDR2 LQKENI. V gave up 0 bases and J gave up 8 bases, with 11 bases separating them. In DNA form, the CDR3 reads TGTGCCAGCTCACCACCGTCAGGGTCGGATGAGCAGTTCTTC. This codes for CASSPPSGSDEQFF.

The chain links TRBV7-9 to TRBJ1-6; D is ambiguous. CDR3 length: 18 amino acids. Germline V gene sequence: CDR1 SEHNR, CDR2 FQNEAQ (reference sequence). The V and J ends lost 5 bases and 3 bases respectively, with 20 bases between them. The CDR3 DNA sequence: TGTGCCAGCAGCGCCCCTCGAGGTTTCGCGAGCTATAATTCACCCCTCCACTTT. It translates to CASSAPRGFASYNSPLHF.

The V gene is TRBV5-1, the J gene TRBJ2-1; D is unresolved. Trimming shortened V by 0 bases and J by 6 bases, and 13 bases separated the two germline ends. The length of the CDR3 is 15 residues. Germline CDR1 SGHRS, CDR2 YFSETQ. This chain's CDR3 is CASSLDGAPPNEQFF. CDR3 DNA: TGCGCCAGCAGCTTGGACGGAGCCCCTCCCAATGAGCAGTTCTTC.

The chain employs TRBV7-9 and TRBJ1-1; D gene unclear. Germline loops: CDR1 SEHNR, CDR2 FQNEAQ (reference sequence). Trimming pared 1 base from V and 1 base from J, leaving 7 bases between. This CDR3 region has 14 residues. For the CDR3, the DNA is TGTGCCAGCAGCTTAGAAGTCTCGAACACTGAAGCTTTCTTT. Protein sequence: CASSLEVSNTEAFF.

This clonotype was found a few times. This chain connects TRBV11-1 to TRBJ1-1; 8 positions match TRBD1. J gave up 2 bases and V 5 bases, and 10 bases lay outside the gene matches. The CDR3 is 16 residues long. In germline, CDR1 is SGHAT, CDR2 FQDESV (reference sequence). This CDR3 reads CASSVYRTGINTEAFF. CDR3 DNA sequence: TGTGCCAGCAGCGTTTACCGGACAGGGATCAACACTGAAGCTTTCTTT. Based on the CDR3 plus reference TRBV11-1 and TRBJ1-1, the full variable domain is EAEVAQSPRYKITEKSQAVAFWCDPISGHATLYWYRQILGQGPELLVQFQDESVVDDSQLPKDRFSAERLKGVDSTLKIQPAELGDSAMYLCASSVYRTGINTEAFFGQGTRLTVV.

This clonotype was picked up one time. The rearrangement links TRBV18 to TRBJ2-5; D is unresolved. The germline V gene encodes CDR1 KGHSH and CDR2 LQKENI. Trimming shortened V by 5 bases and J by 1 base, and 11 bases separated the two germline ends. The CDR3 has 14 residues. The CDR3, as DNA: TGTGCCAGCTCATACGCCACGACCCAAGAGACCCAGTACTTC. Protein: CASSYATTQETQYF. Supplemented by reference TRBV18 and TRBJ2-5, the full variable domain reads NAGVMQNPRHLVRRRGQEARLRCSPMKGHSHVYWYRQLPEEGLKFMVYLQKENIIDESGMPKERFSAEFPKEGPSILRIQQVVRGDSAAYFCASSYATTQETQYFGPGTRLLVL.

With regard to this clonotype: This sequence may be a read error, since a much larger clone differs from it by one base. J is TRBJ2-1 and V is TRBV28; either TRBD1 or TRBD2 may fit D (5 bases each). Germline-derived CDR1 and CDR2 are MDHEN and SYDVKM. The CDR3 length is 14 residues. The CDR3 loop reads CVSGGRGPLNEQFF. The CDR3 DNA follows: TGTGTCAGCGGTGGTAGGGGTCCCCTCAATGAGCAGTTCTTC.

This clonotype has just a few counts. V is TRBV7-9 and J is TRBJ2-3; no clear D gene. The CDR3 consists of 12 residues. Germline V gives CDR1 SEHNR, CDR2 FQNEAQ (reference sequence). Trimming took off 5 bases at V and 4 bases at J, with 7 bases between the two ends. Written as DNA, the CDR3 is TGTGCCAGCAGCGCCCATCCAGATACGCAGTATTTT. It specifies CASSAHPDTQYF.

In this sample, this clonotype turned up a few times. The chain employs TRBV6-2 or TRBV6-3 and TRBJ2-1, with 7 bases lining up with TRBD1. The CDR3 is 15 amino acids. CDR1 MNHEY and CDR2 SVGEGT come from the germline V gene. The V and J ends lost 2 bases and 4 bases, in that order; junction bases with no gene match: 5. CDR3 in DNA: TGTGCCAGCAGTTACATGGCAGGGGGTTACAATGAGCAGTTCTTC. Translated, it gives CASSYMAGGYNEQFF.

J is TRBJ2-1 and V is TRBV9; 9 nucleotides align to TRBD2. Germline CDR1 and CDR2: SGDLS and YYNGEE. J was trimmed by 1 base and V by 4 bases; bases with no gene match: 9. There are 17 residues in the CDR3. The CDR3 sequence: CASSLGKLAGSYNEQFF. CDR3 sequence (DNA): TGTGCCAGCAGCCTTGGGAAACTAGCGGGTTCCTACAATGAGCAGTTCTTC.

The chain recombines TRBV6-6 with TRBJ1-5; D might be TRBD1 (6 bases). Trimming removed 5 bases from V and 5 bases from J, with 16 bases in between. Germline V CDR1 and CDR2: MNHNY, SVGAGI (reference sequence). CDR3 length: 15 amino acids. The CDR3 loop reads CASSKSGTQHQPQHF. DNA of the CDR3: TGTGCCAGCAGTAAATCCGGGACACAGCATCAGCCCCAGCATTTT.

This clonotype was picked up a small number of times. The V call is TRBV20-1, the J call TRBJ1-1; a possible D gene is TRBD1 (5 bases). Trimming shortened V by 6 bases and J by 0 bases, and 11 bases separated the two germline ends. The CDR3 extends over 13 amino acids. From germline, CDR1 is DFQATT and CDR2 SNEGSKA (reference sequence). CDR3 sequence reads: CSAQGLMNTEAFF. The CDR3 bases are TGCAGTGCCCAGGGTCTCATGAACACTGAAGCTTTCTTT.

The chain couples TRBV28 to TRBJ1-2; D not certain. The V gene's germline CDR1 is MDHEN and CDR2 SYDVKM. Trimming left V 5 bases short and J 6 bases short, with 10 bases between. The CDR3 is made up of 12 amino acids. CDR3 in DNA: TGTGCCAGCAGTGCCCCAGCTGATGGCTACACCTTC. Translated, it gives CASSAPADGYTF.

This clonotype was seen a handful of times. This chain connects TRBV20-1 to TRBJ2-3; perhaps D is TRBD1 or TRBD2 (5 bases each). Trimming stripped 3 bases from V and 2 bases from J, with 21 bases between. This CDR3 comprises 17 residues. Germline V lookup: CDR1 DFQATT, CDR2 SNEGSKA (reference sequence). CDR3 DNA sequence: TGCAGTGCTAGTCCTCGAGGGACCCCAGCTACCACAGATACGCAGTATTTT. This sequence encodes CSASPRGTPATTDTQYF.

This clonotype was found a few times. The chain recombines TRBV6-2 or TRBV6-3 with TRBJ1-5; no definite D call. Germline V gives CDR1 MNHEY, CDR2 SVGEGT. The CDR3 consists of 15 residues. Trimming pared 5 bases from V and 8 bases from J, leaving 19 bases between. The CDR3 is CASSPSGFPVKPQHF. DNA of the CDR3: TGTGCCAGCAGTCCCTCCGGATTCCCTGTGAAGCCCCAGCATTTT.

This clonotype was counted many times. J is TRBJ2-3 and V is TRBV20-1, with TRBD1 as a possible D gene (5 bases). CDR1 and CDR2 (germline): DFQATT, SNEGSKA (reference sequence). The CDR3 runs 11 residues. Between the trimmed V and J ends, which lost 3 bases and 12 bases, there was a span of 13 bases. The CDR3: CSASRDLPQYF. The CDR3 DNA reads as TGCAGTGCTAGCAGGGATCTCCCCCAGTATTTT.

The CDR3 DNA sequence: TGTGCCAGCAGCTTACATCCGGGACACCCGAACACTGAAGCTTTCTTT. Its protein product is CASSLHPGHPNTEAFF. The chain recombines TRBV11-2 with TRBJ1-1; D perhaps matches TRBD1 (6 bases). CDR1 and CDR2 (germline): SGHAT, FQNNGV. This CDR3 comprises 16 residues. V shed 2 bases and J shed 1 base, with 14 bases lying between them.

In its sample, this clonotype was seen a few times. V usage is TRBV7-2 and J usage is TRBJ1-4; D unclear. Germline CDR1 SGHTA, CDR2 FQGNSA. The CDR3 totals 15 residues. V was shortened by 2 bases and J by 0 bases, with 7 bases between the two germline ends. The CDR3 reads CASSLQSTTNEKLFF. The CDR3 DNA reads as TGTGCCAGCAGCTTACAATCGACAACTAATGAAAAACTGTTTTTT.

The chain is built from TRBV12-3 or TRBV12-4 and TRBJ2-7; D might be TRBD1 (7 bases). Trimming took off 2 bases at V and 5 bases at J, with 13 bases between the two ends. The CDR3 runs to 14 residues. Written as DNA, the CDR3 is TGTGCCAGCAGTTTAAGTGACAGGGAGGACGAGCAGTACTTC. The encoded protein is CASSLSDREDEQYF.

Only one count was recorded for this clonotype. CDR3 sequence reads: CASRLPGSHEQFF. The DNA for the CDR3 is TGTGCCAGCAGGCTTCCAGGGAGCCATGAGCAGTTCTTC. This chain joins TRBV12-3 or TRBV12-4 and TRBJ2-1, with D perhaps given as TRBD1 or TRBD2 (5 bases each). CDR3 length: 13 residues. Trimming stripped 6 bases from V and 8 bases from J, with 14 bases between.

This clonotype was seen many times. The CDR3 DNA reads TGCAGTGCTAGCGGACTAGGGGGCTGCGAGCAGTTCTTC. Its protein is CSASGLGGCEQFF. The genes are TRBV20-1 and TRBJ2-1; D may match TRBD1 or TRBD2 (7 bases each). Trimming left V 3 bases short and J 10 bases short, with 16 bases between. CDR1 DFQATT and CDR2 SNEGSKA come from the germline V gene (reference sequence). This CDR3 has 13 residues.

The chain carries TRBV20-1 and TRBJ2-7; either TRBD1 or TRBD2 may supply D (5 bases each). In germline, CDR1 is DFQATT, CDR2 SNEGSKA (reference sequence). Trimming left V 1 base short and J 9 bases short, with 22 bases between. This CDR3 has 15 residues. CDR3 protein: CSARVEPGTEHGQYF. CDR3 DNA: TGCAGTGCTAGAGTAGAACCCGGGACGGAACACGGGCAGTACTTC.

This clonotype was seen once. The gene calls are TRBV30 and TRBJ2-1; 7 bases map to TRBD2. The germline gives CDR1 GTSNPN, CDR2 SVGIG (reference sequence). CDR3 size: 14 residues. V was pared by 0 bases and J by 8 bases, with 7 bases of the junction left unmatched. The CDR3 coding sequence is TGTGCCTGGAGTGTAAAAGCGGGACCCCATGAGCAGTTCTTC. Residues: CAWSVKAGPHEQFF. The variable domain in full, completed from reference TRBV30 and TRBJ2-1, reads SQTIHQWPATLVQPVGSPLSLECTVEGTSNPNLYWYRQAAGRGLQLLFYSVGIGQISSEVPQNLSASRPQDRQFILSSKKLLLSDSGFYLCAWSVKAGPHEQFFGPGTRLTVL.

This clonotype was detected only a few times. The chain links TRBV7-2 to TRBJ1-2; 7 nucleotides match TRBD1. The CDR3 runs to 16 residues. Germline CDR1 is SGHTA and CDR2 is FQGNSA. The trim removed 1 base at V and 0 bases at J, leaving 5 bases unmatched. The CDR3 DNA reads as TGTGCCAGCAGCTTAGGCACAGGGGCAGCTAACTATGGCTACACCTTC. This translates into CASSLGTGAANYGYTF. Full variable domain (remainder filled in from reference TRBV7-2 and TRBJ1-2): GAGVSQSPSNKVTEKGKDVELRCDPISGHTALYWYRQSLGQGLEFLIYFQGNSAPDKSGLPSDRFSAERTGGSVSTLTIQRTQQEDSAVYLCASSLGTGAANYGYTFGSGTRLTVV.

The chain uses TRBV7-2 and TRBJ2-1, with 12 bases lining up with TRBD2. V trimming: 1 base; J trimming: 2 bases; junction bases outside the gene matches: 9. The CDR3 runs 19 residues. CDR1 SGHTA and CDR2 FQGNSA come from the germline V gene. CDR3 DNA: TGTGCCAGCAGCTTAGAAATTCTAGCGGGAGGGCCGGCCTACAATGAGCAGTTCTTC. Amino acids: CASSLEILAGGPAYNEQFF.

This clonotype was picked up a small number of times. The chain employs TRBV5-5 and TRBJ2-7; D gene uncertain. The CDR3 is 15 amino acids. The V and J ends lost 0 bases and 7 bases respectively, with 17 bases between them. Germline V CDR1 and CDR2: SGHKS, YYEKEE (reference sequence). CDR3: CASSLAKRDFLEQYF. CDR3 nucleotides: TGTGCCAGCAGCTTGGCAAAGCGCGACTTCTTGGAGCAGTACTTC. The whole variable domain, filled in from reference TRBV5-5 and TRBJ2-7, reads DAGVTQSPTHLIKTRGQQVTLRCSPISGHKSVSWYQQVLGQGPQFIFQYYEKEERGRGNFPDRFSARQFPNYSSELNVNALLLGDSALYLCASSLAKRDFLEQYFGPGTRLTVT.

This rearrangement joins TRBV10-3 to TRBJ1-2; TRBD1 matches 12 bases. The V and J ends lost 3 bases and 4 bases, in that order; junction bases with no gene match: 9. Per the germline V gene, CDR1 is ENHRY and CDR2 is SYGVKD. This CDR3 is built from 17 residues. CDR3: CAISEPGTGGMGYGYTF. CDR3 nucleotide sequence: TGTGCCATCAGTGAACCCGGGACAGGGGGCATGGGCTATGGCTACACCTTC.

This clonotype showed up many times. The genes are TRBV12-3 or TRBV12-4 and TRBJ2-1; no clear D gene. This CDR3 is built from 14 residues. V lost 6 bases and J 7 bases, leaving 16 bases between the germline ends. The CDR3 nucleotides read TGTGCCAGCAGCCCTTGGGTTGTCGGGAATGAGCAGTTCTTC. Translating gives CASSPWVVGNEQFF.

This clonotype was counted a few times. The V and J genes are TRBV20-1 and TRBJ2-1; D is uncertain. The CDR3 has 13 residues. Trimming pared 6 bases from V and 6 bases from J, leaving 15 bases between. Per germline, CDR1 DFQATT and CDR2 SNEGSKA (reference sequence). This CDR3 reads CSAISRTGNEQFF. CDR3 DNA sequence: TGCAGTGCGATCTCACGCACTGGCAATGAGCAGTTCTTC.